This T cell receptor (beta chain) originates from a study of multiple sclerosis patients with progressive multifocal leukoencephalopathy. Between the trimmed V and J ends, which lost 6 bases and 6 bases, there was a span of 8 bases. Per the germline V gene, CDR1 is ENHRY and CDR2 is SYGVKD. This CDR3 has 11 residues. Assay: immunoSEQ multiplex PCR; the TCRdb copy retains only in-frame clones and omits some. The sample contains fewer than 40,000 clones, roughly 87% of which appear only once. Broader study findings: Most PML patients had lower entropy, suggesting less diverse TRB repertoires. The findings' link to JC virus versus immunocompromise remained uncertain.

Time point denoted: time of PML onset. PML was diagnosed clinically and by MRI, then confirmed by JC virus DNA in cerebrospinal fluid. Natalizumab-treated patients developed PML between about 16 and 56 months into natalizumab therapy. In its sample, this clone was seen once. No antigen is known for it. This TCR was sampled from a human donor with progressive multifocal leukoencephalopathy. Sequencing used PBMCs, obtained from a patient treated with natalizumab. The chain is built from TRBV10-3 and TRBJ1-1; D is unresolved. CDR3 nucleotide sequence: TGTGCCATCAGCGAGGGTGCTGAAGCTTTCTTT. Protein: CAISEGAEAFF.